A selection of T cell receptor beta chains follows, all from one sample in a study of shared clonotypes between healthy human individuals. Assay: immunoSEQ multiplex PCR; the TCRdb copy retains only in-frame clones and omits some. The profile shows 550,000 to 750,000 clones, about 91% of them singletons. The material sequenced was naive CD8+ T cells sorted from blood. These TCRs come from a man aged 25 to 45 in good health. Both conserved end residues are part of each CDR3. A D gene is named only where the DNA matches it firmly. Clone size is not always given. Where it is, it says once, few, many or a class for expanded clones.

abundance: -; j_gene: TRBJ2-1; d_gene: -; v_gene: TRBV11-1; CDR3nt: TGTGCCAGCAGCTTAGAGCCGCGGAGCTCCTACAATGAGCAGTTCTTC; CDR3aa: CASSLEPRSSYNEQFF
abundance: -; j_gene: TRBJ2-7; d_gene: TRBD1; v_gene: TRBV6-5; CDR3nt: TGTGCCAGCAGTCAAGGACAGGGCCCCATATACGAGCAGTACTTC; CDR3aa: CASSQGQGPIYEQYF
abundance: -; j_gene: TRBJ2-7; d_gene: -; v_gene: TRBV7-9; CDR3nt: TGTGCCAGCAGCCCTCATGCGCCGGTGGACGAGCAGTACTTC; CDR3aa: CASSPHAPVDEQYF
abundance: -; j_gene: TRBJ2-1; d_gene: -; v_gene: TRBV6-5; CDR3nt: TGTGCCAGCAGTCCAACCGGGACCGAGCAGTTCTTC; CDR3aa: CASSPTGTEQFF
abundance: once; j_gene: TRBJ2-4; d_gene: -; v_gene: TRBV4-1; CDR3nt: TGCGCCAGCAGCCAAGTCCGAGAGAGGGAAAACATTCAGTACTTC; CDR3aa: CASSQVRERENIQYF
abundance: once; j_gene: TRBJ2-5; d_gene: TRBD2; v_gene: TRBV7-3; CDR3nt: TGTGCCAGCAGCTTAAAAGGTAGCGGGAGGTTGGAGACCCAGTACTTC; CDR3aa: CASSLKGSGRLETQYF
abundance: -; j_gene: TRBJ1-5; d_gene: TRBD1; v_gene: TRBV19; CDR3nt: TGTGCCAGTAGGAACCGGGACAGCCGAAATCAGCCCCAGCATTTT; CDR3aa: CASRNRDSRNQPQHF
abundance: few; j_gene: TRBJ2-1; d_gene: -; v_gene: TRBV27; CDR3nt: TGTGCCAGCACCATGGTTGGGGCTGCGTACAATGAGCAGTTCTTC; CDR3aa: CASTMVGAAYNEQFF
abundance: -; j_gene: TRBJ2-5; d_gene: -; v_gene: TRBV7-9; CDR3nt: TGTGCCAGCAGCTTAGTGACAGGACGGTTAAGGGAGACCCAGTACTTC; CDR3aa: CASSLVTGRLRETQYF
abundance: -; j_gene: TRBJ2-1; d_gene: TRBD2; v_gene: TRBV9; CDR3nt: TGTGCCAGCACCTCCGGGACTATCTACAATGAGCAGTTCTTC; CDR3aa: CASTSGTIYNEQFF
abundance: -; j_gene: TRBJ1-3; d_gene: -; v_gene: TRBV28; CDR3nt: TGTGCCAGCAGTTTGACCCCGGGAGACTCTGGAAACACCATATATTTT; CDR3aa: CASSLTPGDSGNTIYF
abundance: -; j_gene: TRBJ2-1; d_gene: -; v_gene: TRBV11-2; CDR3nt: TGTGCCAGCAGCTTAGAGGCAGGCAATGAGCAGTTCTTC; CDR3aa: CASSLEAGNEQFF
abundance: -; j_gene: TRBJ2-1; d_gene: TRBD2; v_gene: TRBV7-9; CDR3nt: TGTGCCAGCAGCTTTCGAGGTTTGCGGGAGGGCCATTTTGAGCAGTTCTTC; CDR3aa: CASSFRGLREGHFEQFF
abundance: -; j_gene: TRBJ2-7; d_gene: TRBD1; v_gene: TRBV19; CDR3nt: TGTGCCAGTAGTGCCTCACAGGGGGCTACCTACGAGCAGTACTTC; CDR3aa: CASSASQGATYEQYF
abundance: once; j_gene: TRBJ2-1; d_gene: -; v_gene: TRBV7-9; CDR3nt: TGTGCCAGCAGCCTTAGCGAGAGCTCCTACAATGAGCAGTTCTTC; CDR3aa: CASSLSESSYNEQFF
abundance: -; j_gene: TRBJ2-7; d_gene: TRBD2; v_gene: TRBV27; CDR3nt: TGTGCCAGCAGACTAGCGGGAGTGGGATACTCCTACGAGCAGTACTTC; CDR3aa: CASRLAGVGYSYEQYF
abundance: -; j_gene: TRBJ2-4; d_gene: -; v_gene: TRBV5-4; CDR3nt: TGTGCCAGCAGCTCAAGGGCAAGAGGTGCCAAAAACATTCAGTACTTC; CDR3aa: CASSSRARGAKNIQYF
abundance: -; j_gene: TRBJ2-3; d_gene: -; v_gene: TRBV5-6; CDR3nt: TGTGCCAGCAGCTTCTTCGGGGGTGACACGCAGTATTTT; CDR3aa: CASSFFGGDTQYF